This T cell receptor (beta chain) was sequenced in a study of shared clonotypes between healthy human individuals. The study's findings and limits: Non-shared clonotypes showed lower generation probabilities than clonotypes common to all four donors. Larger estimated richness was generally recorded for naive subsets relative to memory subsets. Several donors shared around 5.2% of their naive CD4 clonotypes.

The CDR3 covers 15 residues. CDR1 is SGDLS and CDR2 is YYNGEE in the germline V gene. Trimming took off 0 bases at V and 0 bases at J, with 10 bases between the two ends. Template for every sorted-subset replicate PCR totaled about 0.2 ug DNA, tens of thousands of T cell genomes. This table comes from immunoSEQ multiplex PCR, and its TCRdb copy is limited to in-frame clones, with some not included. The sample has about 2.2 million clones, 93% seen once; the top ten hold about 1.6%. About this clone itself: Its antigen is as yet unknown.

Naive CD8 cells were CD45RO-negative, positively selected for CCR7, excluding terminally differentiated effector memory CD45RA+ cells. This chain uses TRBV9 with TRBJ2-7, with a weak D call TRBD1 (6 bases). The clonotype comes from a man aged 18 to 30 in good health. Some clones in this sample may be carry-over from other donors' samples. The source material was naive CD8+ T cells from PBMCs. CDR3 sequence (DNA): TGTGCCAGCAGCGTAGCGGGGACATACTCCTACGAGCAGTACTTC. Translated: CASSVAGTYSYEQYF.